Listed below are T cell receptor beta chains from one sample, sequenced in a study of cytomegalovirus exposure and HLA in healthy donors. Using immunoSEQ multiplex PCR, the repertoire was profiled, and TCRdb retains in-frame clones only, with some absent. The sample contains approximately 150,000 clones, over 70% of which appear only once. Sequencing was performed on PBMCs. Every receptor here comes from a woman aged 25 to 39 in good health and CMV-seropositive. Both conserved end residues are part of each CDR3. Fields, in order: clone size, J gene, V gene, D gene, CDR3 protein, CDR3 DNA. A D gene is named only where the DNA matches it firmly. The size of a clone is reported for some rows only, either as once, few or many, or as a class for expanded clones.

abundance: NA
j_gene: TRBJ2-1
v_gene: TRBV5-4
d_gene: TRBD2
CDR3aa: CASSPELAGGGEQFF
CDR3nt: TGTGCCAGCAGCCCGGAACTAGCGGGAGGGGGTGAGCAGTTCTTC

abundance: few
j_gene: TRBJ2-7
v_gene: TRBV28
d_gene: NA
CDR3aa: CASSLERGEQYF
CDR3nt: TGTGCCAGCAGTTTGGAACGGGGCGAGCAGTACTTC

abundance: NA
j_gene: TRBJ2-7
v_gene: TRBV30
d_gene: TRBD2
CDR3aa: CAWNQGLASSYEQYF
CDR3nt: TGTGCCTGGAACCAAGGACTAGCGAGTTCCTACGAGCAGTACTTC

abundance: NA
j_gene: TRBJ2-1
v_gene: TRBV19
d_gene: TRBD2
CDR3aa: CASSIGGSPYNEQFF
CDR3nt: TGTGCCAGTAGTATTGGCGGGAGCCCTTACAATGAGCAGTTCTTC

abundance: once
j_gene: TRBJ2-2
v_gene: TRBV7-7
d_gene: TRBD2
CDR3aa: CASSLSGRETGELFF
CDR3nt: TGTGCCAGCAGCTTATCCGGGAGGGAAACCGGGGAGCTGTTTTTT

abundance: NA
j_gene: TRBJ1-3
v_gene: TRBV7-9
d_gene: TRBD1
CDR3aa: CASSLQGAISGNTIYF
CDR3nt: TGTGCCAGCAGCTTGCAGGGGGCGATCTCTGGAAACACCATATATTTT

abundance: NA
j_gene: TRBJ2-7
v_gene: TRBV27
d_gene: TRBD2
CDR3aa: CASSLGGPSYEQYF
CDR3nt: TGTGCCAGCAGTTTGGGAGGGCCGTCTTACGAGCAGTACTTC

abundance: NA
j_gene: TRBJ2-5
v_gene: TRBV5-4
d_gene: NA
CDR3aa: CASSGSGVGKETQYF
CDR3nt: TGTGCCAGCAGCGGCTCAGGGGTGGGAAAAGAGACCCAGTACTTC

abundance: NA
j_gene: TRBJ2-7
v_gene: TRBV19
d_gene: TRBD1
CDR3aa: CASSMWDRGTGEQYF
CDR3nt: TGTGCCAGTAGTATGTGGGACAGGGGAACAGGCGAGCAGTACTTC

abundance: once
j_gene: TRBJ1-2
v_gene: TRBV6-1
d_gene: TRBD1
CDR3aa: CASSEMTGANYGYTF
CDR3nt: TGTGCCAGCAGTGAAATGACAGGGGCAAACTATGGCTACACCTTC

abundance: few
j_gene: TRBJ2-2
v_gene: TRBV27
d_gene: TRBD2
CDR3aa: CASSLGLAGTGELFF
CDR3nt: TGTGCCAGCAGTTTAGGTCTAGCGGGAACCGGGGAGCTGTTTTTT

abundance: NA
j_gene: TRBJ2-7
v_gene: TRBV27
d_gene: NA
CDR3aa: CASSLRGSGTMSPEQYF
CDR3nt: TGTGCCAGCAGTTTAAGAGGATCCGGGACAATGTCGCCCGAGCAGTACTTC

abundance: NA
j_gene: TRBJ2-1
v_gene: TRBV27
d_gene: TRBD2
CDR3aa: CASSFLAGGYNEQFF
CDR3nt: TGTGCCAGCAGTTTCCTAGCGGGAGGGTACAATGAGCAGTTCTTC

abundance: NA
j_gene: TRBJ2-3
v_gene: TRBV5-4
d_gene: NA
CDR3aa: CASSFPGGGGPSSLDTQYF
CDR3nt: TGTGCCAGCAGCTTTCCCGGGGGAGGAGGGCCCTCGTCGTTAGATACGCAGTATTTT

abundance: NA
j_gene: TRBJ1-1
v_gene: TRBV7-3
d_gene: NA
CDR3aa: CASSQGTQTEAFF
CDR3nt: TGTGCCAGCAGCCAGGGGACACAAACTGAAGCTTTCTTT

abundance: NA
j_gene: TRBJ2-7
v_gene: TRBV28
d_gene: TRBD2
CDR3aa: CASSPTSGAWGEQYF
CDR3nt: TGTGCCAGCAGCCCAACTAGCGGGGCCTGGGGAGAGCAGTACTTC

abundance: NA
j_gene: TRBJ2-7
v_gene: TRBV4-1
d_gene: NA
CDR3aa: CASSQDWRGSYEQYF
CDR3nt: TGCGCCAGCAGCCAAGATTGGAGGGGTTCCTACGAGCAGTACTTC

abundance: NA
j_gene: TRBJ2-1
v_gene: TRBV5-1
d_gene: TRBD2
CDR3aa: CASRGGLAAYNEQFF
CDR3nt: TGCGCCAGCAGAGGGGGACTAGCGGCGTACAATGAGCAGTTCTTC

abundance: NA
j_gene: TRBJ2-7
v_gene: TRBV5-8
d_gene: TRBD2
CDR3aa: CASSSRGLAGITYEQYF
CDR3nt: TGTGCCAGCAGCTCGAGGGGCCTAGCGGGAATTACCTACGAGCAGTACTTC

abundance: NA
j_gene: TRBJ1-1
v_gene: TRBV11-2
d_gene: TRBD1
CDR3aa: CASSPDLDRPNTEAFF
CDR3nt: TGTGCCAGCAGCCCCGACCTGGACAGGCCGAACACTGAAGCTTTCTTT

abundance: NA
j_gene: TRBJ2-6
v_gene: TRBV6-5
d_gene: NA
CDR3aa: CASSPDRNGANVLTF
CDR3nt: TGTGCCAGCAGCCCCGACAGGAATGGGGCCAACGTCCTGACTTTC

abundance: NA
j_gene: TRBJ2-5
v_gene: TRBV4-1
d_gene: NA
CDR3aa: CASSAGHQETQYF
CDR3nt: TGCGCCAGCAGCGCGGGGCACCAAGAGACCCAGTACTTC

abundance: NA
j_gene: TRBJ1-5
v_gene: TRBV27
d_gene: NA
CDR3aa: CASGGGGDNQPQHF
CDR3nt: TGTGCCAGCGGCGGGGGTGGGGACAATCAGCCCCAGCATTTT

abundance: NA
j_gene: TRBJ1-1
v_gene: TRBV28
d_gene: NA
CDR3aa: CASSLNQYTEAFF
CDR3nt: TGTGCCAGCAGTTTAAATCAGTACACTGAAGCTTTCTTT

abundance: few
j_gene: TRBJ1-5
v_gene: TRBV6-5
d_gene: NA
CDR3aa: CASRLFGDNNQPQHF
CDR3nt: TGTGCCAGCAGGCTCTTCGGGGACAACAATCAGCCCCAGCATTTT

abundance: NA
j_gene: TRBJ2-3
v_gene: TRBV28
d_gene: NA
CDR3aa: CASSGWETPSTDTQYF
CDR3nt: TGTGCCAGCAGCGGTTGGGAGACCCCATCCACAGATACGCAGTATTTT

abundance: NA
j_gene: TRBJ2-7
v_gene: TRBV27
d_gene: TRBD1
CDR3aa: CASSVIGATGSAYEQYF
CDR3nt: TGTGCCAGCAGTGTTATAGGCGCGACAGGGTCTGCCTACGAGCAGTACTTC

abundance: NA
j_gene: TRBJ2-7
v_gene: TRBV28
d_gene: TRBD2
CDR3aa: CASSRLAGSYEQYF
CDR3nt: TGTGCCAGCAGCCGACTAGCGGGGAGTTACGAGCAGTACTTC

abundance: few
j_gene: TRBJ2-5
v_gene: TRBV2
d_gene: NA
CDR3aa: CASTRIREETQYF
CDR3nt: TGTGCCAGCACCCGCATCCGAGAAGAGACCCAGTACTTC

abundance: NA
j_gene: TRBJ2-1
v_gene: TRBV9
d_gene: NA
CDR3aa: CASSVAGPYNEQFF
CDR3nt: TGTGCCAGCAGCGTAGCAGGCCCCTACAATGAGCAGTTCTTC

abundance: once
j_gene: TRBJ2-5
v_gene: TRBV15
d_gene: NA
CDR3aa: CATSRDGARETQYF
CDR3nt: TGTGCCACCAGCAGAGATGGGGCGAGAGAGACCCAGTACTTC

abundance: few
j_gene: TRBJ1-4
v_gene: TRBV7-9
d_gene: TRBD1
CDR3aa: CASSLGQGENKLFF
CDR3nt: TGTGCCAGCAGCTTGGGACAGGGAGAGAATAAACTGTTTTTT

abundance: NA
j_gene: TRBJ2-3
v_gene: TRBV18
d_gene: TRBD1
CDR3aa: CASSPPVQGAADTQYF
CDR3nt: TGTGCCAGCTCACCACCTGTACAGGGGGCCGCAGATACGCAGTATTTT

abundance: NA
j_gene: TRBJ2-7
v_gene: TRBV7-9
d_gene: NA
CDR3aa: CASSLDRVNEQYF
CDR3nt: TGTGCCAGCAGCTTAGACAGGGTCAACGAGCAGTACTTC

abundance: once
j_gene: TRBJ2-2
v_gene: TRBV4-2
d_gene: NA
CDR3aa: CASSQGAGNTGELFF
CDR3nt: TGTGCCAGCAGCCAAGGGGCGGGGAACACCGGGGAGCTGTTTTTT

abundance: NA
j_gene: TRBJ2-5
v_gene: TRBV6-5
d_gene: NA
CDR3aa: CASWTGETQYF
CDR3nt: TGTGCCTCTTGGACGGGGGAAACTCAGTACTTC

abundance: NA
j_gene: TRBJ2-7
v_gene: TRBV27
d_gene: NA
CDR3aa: CASSLPGQSLYEQYF
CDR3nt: TGTGCCAGCAGTTTACCTGGACAGAGCCTATACGAGCAGTACTTC

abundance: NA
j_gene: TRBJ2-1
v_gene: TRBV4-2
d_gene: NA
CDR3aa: CASSQGTENNEQFF
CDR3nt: TGTGCCAGCAGCCAAGGGACAGAAAACAATGAGCAGTTCTTC

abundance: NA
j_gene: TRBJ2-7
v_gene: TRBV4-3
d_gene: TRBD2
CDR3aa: CASSQDTSGYEQYF
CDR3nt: TGCGCCAGCAGCCAAGATACTAGCGGATACGAGCAGTACTTC

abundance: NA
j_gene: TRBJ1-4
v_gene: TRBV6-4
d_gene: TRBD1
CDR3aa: CASSESLGTGEKLFF
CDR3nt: TGTGCCAGCAGTGAGTCGCTCGGGACAGGAGAAAAACTGTTTTTT

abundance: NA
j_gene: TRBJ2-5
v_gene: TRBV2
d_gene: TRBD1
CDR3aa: CASRGQGGETQYF
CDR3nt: TGTGCCAGCAGGGGACAGGGGGGAGAGACCCAGTACTTC

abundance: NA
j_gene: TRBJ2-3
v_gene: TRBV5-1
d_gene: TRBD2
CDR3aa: CASSLASFGGRGTDTQYF
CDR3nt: TGCGCCAGCAGCTTGGCCTCGTTCGGCGGGAGGGGCACAGATACGCAGTATTTT